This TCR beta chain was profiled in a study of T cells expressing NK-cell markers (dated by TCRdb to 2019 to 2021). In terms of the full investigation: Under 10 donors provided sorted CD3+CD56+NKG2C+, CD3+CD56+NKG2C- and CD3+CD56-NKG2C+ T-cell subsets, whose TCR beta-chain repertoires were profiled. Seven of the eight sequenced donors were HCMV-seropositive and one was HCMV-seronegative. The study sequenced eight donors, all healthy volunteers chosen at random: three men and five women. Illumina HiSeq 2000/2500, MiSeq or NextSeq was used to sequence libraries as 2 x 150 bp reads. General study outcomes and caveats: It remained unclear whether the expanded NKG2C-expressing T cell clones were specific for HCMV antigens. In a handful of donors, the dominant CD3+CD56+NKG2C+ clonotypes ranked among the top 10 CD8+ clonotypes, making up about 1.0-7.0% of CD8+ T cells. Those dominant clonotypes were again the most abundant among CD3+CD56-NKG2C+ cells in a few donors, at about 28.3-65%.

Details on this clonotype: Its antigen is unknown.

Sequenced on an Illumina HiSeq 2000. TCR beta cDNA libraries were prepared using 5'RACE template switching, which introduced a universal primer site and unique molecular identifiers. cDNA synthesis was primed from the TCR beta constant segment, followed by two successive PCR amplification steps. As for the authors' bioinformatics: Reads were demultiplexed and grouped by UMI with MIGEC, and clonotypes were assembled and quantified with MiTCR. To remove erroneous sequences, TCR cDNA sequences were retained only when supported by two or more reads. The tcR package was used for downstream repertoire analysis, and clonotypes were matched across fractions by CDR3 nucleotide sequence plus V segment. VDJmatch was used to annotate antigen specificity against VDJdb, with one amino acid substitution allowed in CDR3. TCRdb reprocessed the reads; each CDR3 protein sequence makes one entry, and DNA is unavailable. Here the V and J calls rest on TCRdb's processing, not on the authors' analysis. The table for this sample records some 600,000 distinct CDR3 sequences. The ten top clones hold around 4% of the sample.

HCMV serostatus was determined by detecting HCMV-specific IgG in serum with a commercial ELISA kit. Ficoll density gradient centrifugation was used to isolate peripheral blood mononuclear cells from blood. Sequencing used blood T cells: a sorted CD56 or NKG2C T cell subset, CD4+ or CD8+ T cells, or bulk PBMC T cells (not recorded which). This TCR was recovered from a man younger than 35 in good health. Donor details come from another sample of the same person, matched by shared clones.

CDR3 reads: CASSLNLDNSPLHF. The rearrangement joined TRBV12-3 or TRBV12-4 to TRBJ1-6. There are 14 amino acids in the CDR3, from cysteine to phenylalanine inclusive. No coding sequence is recorded.